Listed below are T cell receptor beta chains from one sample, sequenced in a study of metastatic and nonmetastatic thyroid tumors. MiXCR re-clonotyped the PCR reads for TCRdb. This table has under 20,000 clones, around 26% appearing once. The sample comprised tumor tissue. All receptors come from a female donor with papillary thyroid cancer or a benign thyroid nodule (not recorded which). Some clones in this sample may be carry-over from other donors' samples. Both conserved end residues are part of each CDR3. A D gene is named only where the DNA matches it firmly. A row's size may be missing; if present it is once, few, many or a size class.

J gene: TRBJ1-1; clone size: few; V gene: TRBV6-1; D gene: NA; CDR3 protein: CASSPYTELNTEAFF; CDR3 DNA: TGTGCCAGCAGTCCTTACACGGAATTGAACACTGAAGCTTTCTTT
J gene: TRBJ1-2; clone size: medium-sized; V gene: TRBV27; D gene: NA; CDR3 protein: CASSLGVYYGYTF; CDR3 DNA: TGTGCCAGCAGTTTAGGCGTATATTATGGCTACACCTTC
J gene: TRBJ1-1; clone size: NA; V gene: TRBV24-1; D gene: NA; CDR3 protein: CATSGKVGGTEAFF; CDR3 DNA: TGTGCCACCAGTGGAAAGGTTGGAGGCACTGAAGCTTTCTTT
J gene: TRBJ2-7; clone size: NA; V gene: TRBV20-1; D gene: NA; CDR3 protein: CSARASFGYEQYF; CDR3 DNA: TGCAGTGCTAGAGCTAGTTTTGGGTACGAGCAGTACTTC
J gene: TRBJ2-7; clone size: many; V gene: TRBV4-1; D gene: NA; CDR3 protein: CASRNTEERTYEQYF; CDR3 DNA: TGCGCCAGCAGGAACACGGAGGAGCGGACTTACGAGCAGTACTTC
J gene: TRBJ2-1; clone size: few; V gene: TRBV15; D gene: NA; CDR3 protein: CATSRYGGEEQFF; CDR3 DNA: TGTGCCACCAGCAGGTACGGGGGAGAAGAGCAGTTCTTC
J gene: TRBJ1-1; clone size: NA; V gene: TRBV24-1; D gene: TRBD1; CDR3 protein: CATSDNGQGGTEAFF; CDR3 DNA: TGTGCCACCAGTGATAATGGACAGGGGGGCACTGAAGCTTTCTTT
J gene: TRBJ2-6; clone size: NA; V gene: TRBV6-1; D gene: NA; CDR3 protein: CASSDGSSGANVLTF; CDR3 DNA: TGTGCCAGCAGTGACGGGAGCTCTGGGGCCAACGTCCTGACTTTC
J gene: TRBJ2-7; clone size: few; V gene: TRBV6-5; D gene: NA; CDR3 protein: CASSYSDRLQGEQYF; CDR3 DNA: TGTGCCAGCAGTTACTCTGACAGGCTTCAAGGCGAGCAGTACTTC
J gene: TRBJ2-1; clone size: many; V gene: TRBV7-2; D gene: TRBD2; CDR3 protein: CASSLLAVASGFSYNEQFF; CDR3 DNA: TGTGCCAGCAGCTTACTCGCCGTTGCTAGCGGTTTCTCCTACAATGAGCAGTTCTTC
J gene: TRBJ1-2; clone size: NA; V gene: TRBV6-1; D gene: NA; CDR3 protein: CASSPGVVDGYTF; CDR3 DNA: TGTGCCAGCAGTCCAGGGGTCGTTGATGGCTACACCTTC
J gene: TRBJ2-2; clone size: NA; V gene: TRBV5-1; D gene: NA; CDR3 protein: CASSLGTWEPGELFF; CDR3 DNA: TGCGCCAGCAGCCTCGGGACATGGGAACCCGGGGAGCTGTTTTTT
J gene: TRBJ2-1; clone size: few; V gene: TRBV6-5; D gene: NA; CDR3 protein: CASSTRITDDNEQFF; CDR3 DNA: TGTGCCAGCAGTACTCGGATTACGGATGACAATGAGCAGTTCTTC
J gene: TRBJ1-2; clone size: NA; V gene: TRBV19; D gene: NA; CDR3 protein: CASSKKNSANYGYTF; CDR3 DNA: TGTGCCAGTAGTAAAAAAAACAGTGCCAACTATGGCTACACCTTC
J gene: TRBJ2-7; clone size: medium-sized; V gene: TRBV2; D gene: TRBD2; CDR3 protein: CASRPGLATYEQYF; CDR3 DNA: TGTGCCAGCAGACCGGGACTAGCGACTTACGAGCAGTACTTC
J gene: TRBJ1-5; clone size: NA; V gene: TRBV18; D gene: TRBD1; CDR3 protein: CASSPETGGNQPQHF; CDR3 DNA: TGTGCCAGCTCCCCCGAGACAGGGGGTAATCAGCCCCAGCATTTT
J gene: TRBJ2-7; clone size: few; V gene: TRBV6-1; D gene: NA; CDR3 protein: CASGDPEGNSYEQYF; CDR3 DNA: TGTGCCAGCGGGGACCCTGAGGGGAATTCCTACGAGCAGTACTTC
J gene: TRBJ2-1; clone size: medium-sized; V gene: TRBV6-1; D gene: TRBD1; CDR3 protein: CASSPGQGWYNEQFF; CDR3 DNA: TGTGCCAGCAGTCCAGGACAGGGGTGGTACAATGAGCAGTTCTTC
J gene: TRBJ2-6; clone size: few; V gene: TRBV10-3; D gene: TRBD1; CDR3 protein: CAISEGGGRAGANVLTF; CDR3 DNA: TGTGCCATCAGTGAAGGGGGCGGACGGGCTGGGGCCAACGTCCTGACTTTC
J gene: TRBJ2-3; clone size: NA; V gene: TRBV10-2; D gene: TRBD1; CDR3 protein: CASSVTGTAAPDTQYF; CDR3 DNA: TGCGCCAGCAGTGTAACCGGGACAGCCGCACCAGATACGCAGTATTTT
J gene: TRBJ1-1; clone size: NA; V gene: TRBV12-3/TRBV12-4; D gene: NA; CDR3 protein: CASTILTGQDTEAFF; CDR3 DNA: TGTGCCAGCACCATTCTCACAGGGCAGGACACTGAAGCTTTCTTT
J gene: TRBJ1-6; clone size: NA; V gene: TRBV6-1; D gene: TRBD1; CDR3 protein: CASSGTGESSPLHF; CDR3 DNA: TGTGCCAGCAGTGGCACAGGGGAGAGCTCACCCCTCCACTTT
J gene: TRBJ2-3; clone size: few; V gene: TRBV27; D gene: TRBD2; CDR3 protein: CASSPSGESDTQYF; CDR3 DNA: TGTGCCAGCAGTCCCAGCGGGGAATCAGATACGCAGTATTTT
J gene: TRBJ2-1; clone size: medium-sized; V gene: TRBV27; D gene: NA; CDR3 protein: CASSLRPYNEQFF; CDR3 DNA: TGTGCCAGCAGTTTACGGCCCTACAATGAGCAGTTCTTC
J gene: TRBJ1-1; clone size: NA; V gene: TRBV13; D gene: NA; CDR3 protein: CASSFWTPTEAFF; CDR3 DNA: TGTGCCAGCAGCTTCTGGACCCCCACTGAAGCTTTCTTT
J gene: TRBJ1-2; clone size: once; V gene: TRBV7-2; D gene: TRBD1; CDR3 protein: CASSSDREHGYTF; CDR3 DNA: TGTGCCAGCAGCTCGGACAGGGAACATGGCTACACCTTC
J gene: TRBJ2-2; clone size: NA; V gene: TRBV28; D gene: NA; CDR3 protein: CASTHRDFTGELFF; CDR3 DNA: TGTGCCAGCACCCACAGGGATTTCACCGGGGAGCTGTTTTTT
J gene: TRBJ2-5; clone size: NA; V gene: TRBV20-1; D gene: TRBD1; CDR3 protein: CSASPGTGNSVETQYF; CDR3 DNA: TGCAGTGCTAGCCCCGGGACAGGGAATTCGGTGGAGACCCAGTACTTC
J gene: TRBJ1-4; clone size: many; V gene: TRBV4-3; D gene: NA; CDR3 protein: CASSQEGPHEKLFF; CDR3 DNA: TGCGCCAGCAGCCAAGAAGGTCCCCATGAAAAACTGTTTTTT
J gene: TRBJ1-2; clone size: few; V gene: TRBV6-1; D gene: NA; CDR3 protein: CASRGDGGGGYTF; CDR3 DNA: TGTGCCAGCAGAGGGGATGGGGGAGGTGGCTACACCTTC
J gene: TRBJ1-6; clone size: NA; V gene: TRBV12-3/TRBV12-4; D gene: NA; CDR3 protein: CASSLSGANSPLHF; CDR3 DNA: TGTGCCAGCAGTTTATCCGGGGCTAATTCACCCCTCCACTTT
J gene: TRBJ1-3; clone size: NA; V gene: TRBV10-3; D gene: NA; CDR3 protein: CAIRPSGNTIYF; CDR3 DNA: TGTGCCATCAGACCCTCTGGAAACACCATATATTTT
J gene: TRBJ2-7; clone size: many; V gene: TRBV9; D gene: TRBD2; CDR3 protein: CASSVLAGGGEQYF; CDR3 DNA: TGTGCCAGCAGCGTACTAGCGGGAGGGGGCGAGCAGTACTTC
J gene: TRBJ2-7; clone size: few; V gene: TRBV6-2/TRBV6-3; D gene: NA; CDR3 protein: CASSRRPGSPYEQYF; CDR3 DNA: TGTGCCAGCAGTCGGAGGCCAGGGTCGCCCTACGAGCAGTACTTC
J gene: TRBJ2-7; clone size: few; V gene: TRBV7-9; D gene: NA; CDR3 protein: CASSLGQNEQYF; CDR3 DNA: TGTGCCAGCAGCTTAGGTCAGAACGAGCAGTACTTC
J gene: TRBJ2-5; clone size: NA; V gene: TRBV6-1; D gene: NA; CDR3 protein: CASSEGSDSLQETQYF; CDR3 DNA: TGTGCCAGCAGTGAGGGTAGTGACAGCCTCCAAGAGACCCAGTACTTC
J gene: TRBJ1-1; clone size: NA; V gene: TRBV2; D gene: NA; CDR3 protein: CASRERRNTEAFF; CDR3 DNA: TGTGCCAGCAGAGAGCGACGGAACACTGAAGCTTTCTTT
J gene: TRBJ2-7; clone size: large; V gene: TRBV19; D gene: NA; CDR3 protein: CASSAGAAGGEQYF; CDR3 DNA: TGTGCCAGTAGTGCGGGGGCCGCCGGAGGCGAGCAGTACTTC
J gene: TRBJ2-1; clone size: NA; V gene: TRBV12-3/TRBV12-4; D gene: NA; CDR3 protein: CASTLPGLELFF; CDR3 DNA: TGTGCCAGCACCCTACCAGGGTTGGAGCTGTTCTTC
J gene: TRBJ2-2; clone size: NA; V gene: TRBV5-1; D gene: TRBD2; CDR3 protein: CASSLFLAGDTGELFF; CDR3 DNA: TGCGCCAGCAGCTTATTTCTAGCGGGAGACACCGGGGAGCTGTTTTTT
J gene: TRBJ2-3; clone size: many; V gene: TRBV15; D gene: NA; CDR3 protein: CATSRDNWGTTDTQYF; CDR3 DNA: TGTGCCACCAGCAGAGATAATTGGGGAACCACAGATACGCAGTATTTT
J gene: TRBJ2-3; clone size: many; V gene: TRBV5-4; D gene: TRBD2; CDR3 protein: CASSLAREGTDTQYF; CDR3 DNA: TGTGCCAGCAGCTTGGCTCGGGAGGGGACAGATACGCAGTATTTT
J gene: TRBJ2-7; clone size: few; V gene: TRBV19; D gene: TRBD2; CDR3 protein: CASSRRASGLAGMLSEQYF; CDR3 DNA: TGTGCCAGTAGCCGCAGGGCCTCGGGACTAGCGGGAATGTTAAGCGAGCAGTACTTC
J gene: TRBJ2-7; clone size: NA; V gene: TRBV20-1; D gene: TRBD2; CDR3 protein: CSARDLGEGRAYEQYF; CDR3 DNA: TGCAGTGCTAGAGATCTGGGGGAGGGCCGCGCCTACGAGCAGTACTTC
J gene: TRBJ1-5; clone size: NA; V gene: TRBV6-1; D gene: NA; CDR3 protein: CASSEGGTVNQPQHF; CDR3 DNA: TGTGCCAGCAGTGAAGGTGGAACAGTCAATCAGCCCCAGCATTTT
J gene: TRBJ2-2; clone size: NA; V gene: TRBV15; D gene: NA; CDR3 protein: CATSRVSEYGELFF; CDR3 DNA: TGTGCCACCAGCAGAGTCAGCGAATACGGGGAGCTGTTTTTT
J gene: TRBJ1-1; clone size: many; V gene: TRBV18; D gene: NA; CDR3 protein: CASSPPALAEAFF; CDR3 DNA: TGTGCCAGCTCACCACCCGCCTTGGCTGAAGCTTTCTTT
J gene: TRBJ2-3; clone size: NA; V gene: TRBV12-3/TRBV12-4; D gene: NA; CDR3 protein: CASSLAFLSTQYF; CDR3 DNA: TGTGCCAGCAGTTTAGCGTTCCTTTCCACGCAGTATTTT